This T cell receptor beta chain came from a study of Ad26.COV2.S vaccination and SARS-CoV-2 variants. A few counts support this clone. The same CDR3 can be traced to other DNA sequences in this sample. The treatment denotes: roughly 19 received Ad26.COV2.S at low or high dose, single or two shots; 5 received placebo; per-sample allocation not given. Sampling took place 63 days after the first vaccine or placebo injection. Libraries were prepared by immunoSEQ multiplex PCR; TCRdb keeps only in-frame clonotypes and omits some of them. The table shows hundreds of thousands of clones, with 89% occurring only once. Trimming left V 4 bases short and J 3 bases short, with 13 bases between. Germline V CDR1 and CDR2: SGHDN, FVKESK. CDR3 size: 14 residues.

The receptor's source is a person aged 18 to 59 who received the Ad26.COV2.S COVID-19 vaccine or a placebo. The chain has TRBV14 and TRBJ2-7; possibly TRBD2 for D (6 bases). The sequencing used peripheral blood, collected in a trial of Ad26.COV2.S vaccine versus placebo. The CDR3 loop reads CASSPAGGGYEQYF. CDR3 DNA: TGTGCCAGCAGCCCGGCCGGGGGAGGCTACGAGCAGTACTTC.